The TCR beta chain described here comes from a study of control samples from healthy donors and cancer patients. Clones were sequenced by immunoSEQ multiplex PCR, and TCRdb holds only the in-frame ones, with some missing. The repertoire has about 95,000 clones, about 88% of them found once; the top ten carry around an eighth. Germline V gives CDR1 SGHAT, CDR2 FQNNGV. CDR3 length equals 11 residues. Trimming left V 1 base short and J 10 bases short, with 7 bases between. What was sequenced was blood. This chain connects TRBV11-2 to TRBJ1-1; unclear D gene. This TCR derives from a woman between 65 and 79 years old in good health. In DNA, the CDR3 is TGTGCCAGCAGCTTAGGTGGAGGAGCTTTCTTT. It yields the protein CASSLGGGAFF. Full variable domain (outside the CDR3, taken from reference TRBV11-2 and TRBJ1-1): EAGVAQSPRYKIIEKRQSVAFWCNPISGHATLYWYQQILGQGPKLLIQFQNNGVVDDSQLPKDRFSAERLKGVDSTLKIQPAKLEDSAVYLCASSLGGGAFFGQGTRLTVV.